These 5 T cell receptor beta chains were sequenced from one sample in a study of shared T cell receptors in the human thymus. Generated by immunoSEQ multiplex PCR, the TCRdb table keeps only in-frame clones and is missing some. The table includes 720,000 or so clones, 75% to 90% detected once. These same data were also listed under a study on human thymus T cells.

The sequenced sample was thymocytes. All receptors come from a girl younger than two with a congenital heart defect.

The chain employs TRBV15 and TRBJ2-3, with TRBD1 matching over 7 bases. The CDR3 length is 15 residues. The V and J ends lost 2 bases and 4 bases, in that order; junction bases with no gene match: 6. CDR1 and CDR2 (germline): LNHNV, YYDKDF (reference sequence). CDR3 residues: CATSRFDRVADTQYF. The DNA for the CDR3 is TGTGCCACCAGCAGATTTGACAGGGTCGCAGATACGCAGTATTTT.

The chain is built from TRBV5-1 and TRBJ1-2, with D possibly being TRBD1 (5 bases). This CDR3 has 16 residues. Looked up from germline, CDR1 is SGHRS and CDR2 is YFSETQ. V lost 4 bases, J lost 3 bases, and 19 bases lay in between. CDR3 in amino acids: CASSPRRRVRDYGYTF. The CDR3 DNA follows: TGCGCCAGCAGCCCTAGAAGAAGGGTCAGGGACTATGGCTACACCTTC.

V and J are TRBV15 and TRBJ2-5, with D perhaps TRBD2 (7 bases). Germline V CDR1 and CDR2: LNHNV, YYDKDF (reference sequence). The V gene lost 3 bases and the J gene lost 4 bases, with 12 bases spanning the gap. The length of the CDR3 is 14 residues. The CDR3 bases are TGTGCCACCAGCAGCCCTCGGGGGGCAGAGACCCAGTACTTC. It yields the protein CATSSPRGAETQYF. The whole variable domain, filled in from reference TRBV15 and TRBJ2-5, reads DAMVIQNPRYQVTQFGKPVTLSCSQTLNHNVMYWYQQKSSQAPKLLFHYYDKDFNNEADTPDNFQSRRPNTSFCFLDIRSPGLGDTAMYLCATSSPRGAETQYFGPGTRLLVL.

The chain recombines TRBV7-3 with TRBJ1-1; 7 bases match TRBD1. Trimming removed 3 bases from V and 7 bases from J; junction bases left unmatched: 2. Looked up from germline, CDR1 is SGHTA and CDR2 is FQGTGA. This CDR3 spans 12 amino acids. CDR3 nucleotide sequence: TGTGCCAGCAGCTTGGGACAGAATGAAGCTTTCTTT. Its protein is CASSLGQNEAFF.

This chain uses TRBV7-2 with TRBJ2-1, with 10 bases fitting TRBD1. CDR3 length equals 16 residues. Germline CDR1 is SGHTA and CDR2 is FQGNSA. V lost 5 bases to trimming and J lost 8 bases; unmatched junction nucleotides: 12. CDR3 coding DNA: TGTGCCAGCAGCATAAAACGTCCCGGGACAGGGGATGAGCAGTTCTTC. Translated, it gives CASSIKRPGTGDEQFF.